This passage covers 24 T cell receptor beta chains from one sample sequenced in a study of T cell changes during pregnancy in multiple sclerosis. TCRdb keeps only in-frame clones here, not all; method: immunoSEQ multiplex PCR. The table lists about 50,000 clones, nearly 95% of them singletons, with 0.25% to 0.3% in the top ten. The sequencing here drew on CD4+ T cells from peripheral blood mononuclear cells, taken in the second trimester of pregnancy. The source of these receptors is a female donor with multiple sclerosis, enrolled in a pregnancy study.

The chain recombines TRBV5-1 with TRBJ1-1, with D possibly matching TRBD1 (6 bases). This CDR3 comprises 15 residues. V was shortened by 0 bases and J by 4 bases, with 13 bases between the two germline ends. From germline, CDR1 is SGHRS and CDR2 YFSETQ. CDR3 bases: TGCGCCAGCAGCTTGGATCGTACAGGGATCACTGAAGCTTTCTTT. Residues: CASSLDRTGITEAFF.

This rearrangement joins TRBV6-5 to TRBJ1-2; D not certain. CDR3 length: 14 amino acids. The V gene lost 0 bases and the J gene lost 0 bases, with 5 bases spanning the gap. CDR1 and CDR2 from the germline V gene are MNHEY and SVGAGI. The CDR3 nucleotides read TGTGCCAGCAGTTACTCCCCCACTAACTATGGCTACACCTTC. It yields the protein CASSYSPTNYGYTF.

This clone showed up just once. The chain couples TRBV7-7 to TRBJ2-1; 8 bases are shared with TRBD2. The J segment lost 7 bases and the V segment lost 1 base, leaving 6 bases of the junction unmatched. Germline V gene data show CDR1 as SSHAT and CDR2 as FNYEAQ (reference sequence). The CDR3 extends over 15 amino acids. The chain's CDR3 is CASSLGTGGGNEQFF. The CDR3 DNA reads TGTGCCAGCAGCTTAGGGACCGGGGGGGGAAATGAGCAGTTCTTC.

V is TRBV29-1 and J is TRBJ1-1; TRBD1 matches 7 bases. The CDR3 spans 15 residues. The junction had 9 bases not matched to a gene; V was cut back by 5 bases and J by 0 bases. The germline V gene encodes CDR1 SQVTM and CDR2 ANQGSEA. Here the CDR3 reads CSVTDRVLMNTEAFF. The CDR3 DNA is TGCAGCGTTACAGACAGGGTTCTCATGAACACTGAAGCTTTCTTT.

V usage is TRBV11-2 and J usage is TRBJ1-1; TRBD1 is a possible D gene (6 bases). Germline V gene lookup returns CDR1 SGHAT and CDR2 FQNNGV. The CDR3 extends over 15 amino acids. Trimming removed 5 bases at V and 2 bases at J, with 15 bases between. For the CDR3, the DNA is TGTGCCAGCAGCCCCTCGGGACAATCAAACACTGAAGCTTTCTTT. Encoded protein: CASSPSGQSNTEAFF.

The V call is TRBV29-1, the J call TRBJ1-2; TRBD1 might be the D (6 bases). This CDR3 region has 12 residues. Trimming stripped 4 bases from V and 7 bases from J, with 13 bases between. From germline, CDR1 is SQVTM and CDR2 ANQGSEA. The CDR3 loop reads CSVGKTGTGYTF. CDR3 nucleotide sequence: TGCAGCGTTGGAAAAACAGGGACTGGCTACACCTTC.

This chain connects TRBV19 to TRBJ1-1; D is possibly TRBD1 (5 bases). The germline V gene encodes CDR1 LNHDA and CDR2 SQIVND (reference sequence). This CDR3 has 13 amino acids. V was clipped by 6 bases and J by 1 base, with 9 bases between them. The CDR3 bases are TGTGCCAGTAGCCCCGGACAGAACACTGAAGCTTTCTTT. Residues: CASSPGQNTEAFF.

The chain uses TRBV10-3 and TRBJ1-3; possible D gene TRBD1, 6 bases. CDR1 is ENHRY and CDR2 is SYGVKD in the germline V gene. This CDR3 contains 16 residues. V lost 0 bases and J lost 2, with 11 bases in between. The CDR3 protein is CAISESTPGAGNTIYF. In DNA, the CDR3 is TGTGCCATCAGTGAGTCGACGCCAGGGGCTGGAAACACCATATATTTT.

The V and J genes are TRBV30 and TRBJ2-1; the match to TRBD1 covers 10 bases. Per germline, CDR1 GTSNPN and CDR2 SVGIG (reference sequence). There are 14 residues in the CDR3. J gave up 4 bases and V 5 bases, and 5 bases lay outside the gene matches. CDR3 in amino acids: CAWATGQGYNEQFF. In nucleotides, the CDR3 is TGTGCCTGGGCGACGGGACAGGGGTACAATGAGCAGTTCTTC.

The rearrangement links TRBV7-8 to TRBJ1-1; D is uncertain. The CDR3 runs to 14 residues. V was trimmed by 1 base and J by 1 base, leaving 7 bases between them. Germline V gene sequence: CDR1 SGHVS, CDR2 FQNEAQ. CDR3 sequence (DNA): TGTGCCAGCAGCTTAGGTCGGTCGAACACTGAAGCTTTCTTT. Protein product: CASSLGRSNTEAFF.

The chain joins TRBV30 to TRBJ2-7; 8 bases line up with TRBD1. The V gene end was trimmed by 2 bases and the J gene end by 2 bases; junction bases not matched to a gene: 8. This CDR3 spans 15 amino acids. Germline loops: CDR1 GTSNPN, CDR2 SVGIG (reference sequence). The CDR3 loop reads CAWSPGQGKAYEQYF. The CDR3 region has the DNA TGTGCCTGGAGTCCCGGACAGGGTAAAGCCTACGAGCAGTACTTC.

The V and J genes are TRBV7-2 and TRBJ1-6; 7 nucleotides agree with TRBD1. V lost 0 bases and J lost 4; bases outside the gene matches: 3. The CDR3 has 16 residues. Germline CDR1 and CDR2: SGHTA and FQGNSA. The CDR3 DNA follows: TGTGCCAGCAGCTTAGCGGGGACAGAATATAATTCACCCCTCCACTTT. This encodes CASSLAGTEYNSPLHF.

This clone has just one count. The chain links TRBV5-3 to TRBJ2-7; a weak D match, TRBD1 (6 bases). TRBV5-3 is recorded as an ORF, its role being uncertain. The CDR3 consists of 15 residues. V gave up 1 base and J gave up 5 bases, with 16 bases separating them. This CDR3 reads CARSLSGWGQDEQYF. In DNA form, the CDR3 reads TGTGCCAGAAGCTTGTCGGGCTGGGGACAAGACGAGCAGTACTTC.

This clone was observed a handful of times. V is TRBV2 and J is TRBJ2-2; the D gene is possibly TRBD2 (6 bases). In germline, CDR1 is SNHLY, CDR2 FYNNEI. The V end lost 7 bases, the J end lost 4 bases, and 19 bases lay between the germline ends. CDR3 size: 16 residues. The CDR3 nucleotides read TGTGCCAGCACTGACCCGGGGGAAAGAGTCACCGGGGAGCTGTTTTTT. Its protein product is CASTDPGERVTGELFF.

The CDR3 region is CATSRPTGKAGANVLTF. CDR3 DNA: TGTGCCACCAGCAGACCCACAGGGAAGGCTGGGGCCAACGTCCTGACTTTC. The V gene is TRBV15, the J gene TRBJ2-6, with D maybe TRBD1 (6 bases). Trimming took off 2 bases at V and 2 bases at J, with 13 bases between the two ends. The CDR3 has 17 residues. CDR1 is LNHNV, CDR2 YYDKDF, per germline (reference sequence).

The rearrangement joins TRBV4-1 to TRBJ1-5; D is unresolved. CDR1 MGHRA and CDR2 YSYEKL come from the germline V gene. V was shortened by 0 bases and J by 0 bases, with 9 bases between the two germline ends. The CDR3 spans 16 residues. CDR3 sequence (DNA): TGCGCCAGCAGCCAAGACCCGGGGAATAGCAATCAGCCCCAGCATTTT. Translating gives CASSQDPGNSNQPQHF.

The J gene is TRBJ1-1, the V gene TRBV27, with 7 bases aligning to TRBD1. The CDR3 totals 15 residues. Germline CDR1 and CDR2: MNHEY and SMNVEV (reference sequence). V lost 6 bases, J lost 4 bases, and 11 bases stayed unmatched. Here the CDR3 reads CASREMDRQRTEAFF. The CDR3 nucleotides read TGTGCCAGCAGAGAAATGGACAGGCAACGCACTGAAGCTTTCTTT.

This sequence joins TRBV19 and TRBJ2-2, with D tentatively TRBD2 (5 bases). The CDR3 spans 16 residues. V was pared by 3 bases and J by 0 bases, with 11 bases between. Germline CDR1 reads LNHDA; CDR2 reads SQIVND (reference sequence). CDR3 protein: CASSMRGQTNTGELFF. For the CDR3, the DNA is TGTGCCAGTAGTATGCGCGGGCAGACGAACACCGGGGAGCTGTTTTTT.

This clone was seen a handful of times. The CDR3 region has the DNA TGTGCCAGTAGTATGCAGGGTTCTCCCCAGTACTTC. Its translation is CASSMQGSPQYF. The V gene is TRBV19, the J gene TRBJ2-7; perhaps TRBD1 as D (5 bases). The CDR3 loop spans 12 amino acids. Trimming shortened V by 3 bases and J by 10 bases, and 13 bases separated the two germline ends. The germline V gene has CDR1 LNHDA and CDR2 SQIVND (reference sequence). Full variable domain (outside the CDR3, taken from reference TRBV19 and TRBJ2-7): DGGITQSPKYLFRKEGQNVTLSCEQNLNHDAMYWYRQDPGQGLRLIYYSQIVNDFQKGDIAEGYSVSREKKESFPLTVTSAQKNPTAFYLCASSMQGSPQYFGPGTRLTVT.

This chain connects TRBV30 to TRBJ2-6, with D possibly being TRBD2 (5 bases). Deletions cut 3 bases from V and 0 bases from J, with 12 bases between. The germline V gene has CDR1 GTSNPN and CDR2 SVGIG (reference sequence). CDR3 length: 16 amino acids. CDR3 DNA: TGTGCCTGGAGGAGAGGGTTGGGCTCTGGGGCCAACGTCCTGACTTTC. This codes for CAWRRGLGSGANVLTF.

This chain uses TRBV18 with TRBJ1-5; 9 nucleotides match TRBD1. CDR3 size: 15 residues. The trim removed 0 bases at V and 4 bases at J, leaving 1 base unmatched. CDR1 and CDR2 from the germline V gene are KGHSH and LQKENI. CDR3 coding DNA: TGTGCCAGCTCACCACCGGGGACAGGGAATCAGCCCCAGCATTTT. Translating gives CASSPPGTGNQPQHF.

This clone was detected only a few times. The chain has TRBV13 and TRBJ1-6; no firm D call. V dropped 4 bases and J dropped 7 bases, with 11 bases sitting between them. There are 14 residues in the CDR3. CDR1 is PRHDT and CDR2 is FYEKMQ in the germline V gene (reference sequence). CDR3 coding DNA: TGTGCCAGCAGCTCGGGAGCCAAAAATTCACCCCTCCACTTT. This codes for CASSSGAKNSPLHF.

This rearrangement joins TRBV27 to TRBJ1-6; unclear D gene. The V gene's germline CDR1 is MNHEY and CDR2 SMNVEV (reference sequence). V was cut by 2 bases and J by 10 bases, with 6 bases left in between. The CDR3 runs to 12 residues. This CDR3 is CASSLRFSPLHF. CDR3 in DNA: TGTGCCAGCAGTTTACGGTTCTCACCCCTCCACTTT.

The rearrangement uses TRBV10-2 and TRBJ2-1; a weak D match, TRBD2 (6 bases). CDR1 and CDR2 from the germline V gene are WSHSY and SAAADI. V was pared by 6 bases and J by 0 bases, with 9 bases between. This CDR3 contains 14 residues. The CDR3 coding sequence is TGCGCCAGCAGATTCGGGAGCTCCTACAATGAGCAGTTCTTC. As protein: CASRFGSSYNEQFF.